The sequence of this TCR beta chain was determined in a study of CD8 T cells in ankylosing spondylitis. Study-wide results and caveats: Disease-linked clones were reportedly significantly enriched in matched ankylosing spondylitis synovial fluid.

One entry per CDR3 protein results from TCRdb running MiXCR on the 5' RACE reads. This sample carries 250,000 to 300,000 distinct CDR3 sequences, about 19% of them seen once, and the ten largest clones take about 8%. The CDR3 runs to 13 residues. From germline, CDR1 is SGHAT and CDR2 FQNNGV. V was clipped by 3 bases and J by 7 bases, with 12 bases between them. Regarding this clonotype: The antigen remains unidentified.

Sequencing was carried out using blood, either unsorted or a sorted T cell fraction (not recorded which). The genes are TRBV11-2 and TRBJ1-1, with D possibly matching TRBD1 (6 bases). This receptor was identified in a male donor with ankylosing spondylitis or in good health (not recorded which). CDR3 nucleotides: TGTGCCAGCAGCTTCCTGGGGGCTGGTGAAGCTTTCTTT. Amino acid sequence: CASSFLGAGEAFF.